The 29 T cell receptor beta chains reported below all come from one sample, sequenced in a study of blood T cell repertoires in COVID-19. Clones were read by immunoSEQ multiplex PCR, and TCRdb kept only the in-frame ones, dropping some. The sample has roughly 430,000 clones; roughly 88% are singletons. Source material: PBMCs or T cells enriched from blood (not recorded which). The receptors originated from a woman in her 40s with acute COVID-19.

This clone appeared once. The rearrangement uses TRBV15 and TRBJ1-5, with D possibly TRBD1 on 5 matching bases. This CDR3 spans 15 amino acids. Trimming pared 3 bases from V and 0 bases from J, leaving 9 bases between. The germline CDR1 and CDR2 sequences are LNHNV and YYDKDF (reference sequence). CDR3 nucleotide sequence: TGTGCCACCAGCAGGGCCGGGGGTAGCAATCAGCCCCAGCATTTT. Translated, it gives CATSRAGGSNQPQHF.

The V call is TRBV25-1, the J call TRBJ2-3; maybe TRBD1 (5 bases). This CDR3 contains 15 residues. Germline-derived CDR1 and CDR2 are MGHDK and SYGVNS. Trimming removed 5 bases from V and 3 bases from J, with 15 bases in between. The CDR3 reads CASSPVAGNTDTQYF. The CDR3 coding sequence is TGTGCCAGCAGTCCCGTGGCAGGGAATACAGATACGCAGTATTTT.

The genes are TRBV15 and TRBJ1-5; 9 nucleotides agree with TRBD1. CDR1 is LNHNV, CDR2 YYDKDF, per germline (reference sequence). The length of the CDR3 is 17 residues. The V and J ends lost 0 bases and 3 bases, in that order; junction bases with no gene match: 6. This CDR3 is CATSRDQGTGYNQPQHF. The CDR3 nucleotides read TGTGCCACCAGCAGAGATCAGGGGACAGGGTACAATCAGCCCCAGCATTTT.

This chain joins TRBV24-1 and TRBJ2-5, with a tentative D call TRBD1 (5 bases). The germline V gene has CDR1 KGHDR and CDR2 SFDVKD. Trimming stripped 4 bases from V and 1 base from J, with 6 bases between. This CDR3 is built from 13 residues. The CDR3 bases are TGTGCCACCAGTGAAGACAGCCAAGAGACCCAGTACTTC. Translated: CATSEDSQETQYF.

The chain combines TRBV10-3 with TRBJ2-6; 8 nucleotides align to TRBD1. The germline V gene has CDR1 ENHRY and CDR2 SYGVKD. There are 17 residues in the CDR3. V lost 3 bases and J lost 2; bases outside the gene matches: 6. The CDR3 bases are TGTGCCATCAGTGAAGAACAGGGGGTAGCTGGGGCCAACGTCCTGACTTTC. As protein: CAISEEQGVAGANVLTF.

This sequence joins TRBV6-5 and TRBJ2-1; the D gene is possibly TRBD2 (6 bases). V was shortened by 6 bases and J by 13 bases, with 22 bases between the two germline ends. The germline V gene encodes CDR1 MNHEY and CDR2 SVGAGI. This CDR3 spans 14 amino acids. CDR3 DNA: TGTGCCAGCAGCCTCTCGGTGGGGGGAGGACTACAGTTCTTC. It specifies CASSLSVGGGLQFF.

This chain uses TRBV5-1 with TRBJ2-3; 10 bases agree with TRBD2. The CDR3 covers 17 residues. Germline V CDR1 and CDR2: SGHRS, YFSETQ. Trimming removed 0 bases from V and 3 bases from J; junction bases left unmatched: 7. The CDR3 bases are TGCGCCAGCAGCTTGGGACTCGTAGCGGGGGGTACAGATACGCAGTATTTT. This codes for CASSLGLVAGGTDTQYF.

V usage is TRBV2 and J usage is TRBJ2-6; a weak D match, TRBD2 (5 bases). V lost 8 bases and J 0 bases, leaving 14 bases between the germline ends. CDR1 is SNHLY and CDR2 is FYNNEI in the germline V gene. The CDR3 spans 16 residues. The CDR3 loop reads CASEGQAASGANVLTF. The CDR3, as DNA: TGTGCCAGCGAGGGCCAGGCGGCCTCTGGGGCCAACGTCCTGACTTTC.

The rearrangement uses TRBV5-1 and TRBJ2-1; possibly TRBD1 for D (6 bases). The CDR3 is 19 amino acids. Trimming pared 5 bases from V and 0 bases from J, leaving 24 bases between. Germline V gene data show CDR1 as SGHRS and CDR2 as YFSETQ. The DNA for the CDR3 is TGCGCCAGCAGTTATGGGACAACCGGACAGTCCAGCTCCTACAATGAGCAGTTCTTC. Amino acids: CASSYGTTGQSSSYNEQFF.

This clone turned up a few times. The chain employs TRBV9 and TRBJ1-6; D ambiguous. Germline V gives CDR1 SGDLS, CDR2 YYNGEE. CDR3 length: 16 residues. V dropped 0 bases and J dropped 0 bases, with 7 bases sitting between them. The CDR3 nucleotides read TGTGCCAGCAGCGTAGACAGCAGCTCCTATAATTCACCCCTCCACTTT. Translation gives CASSVDSSSYNSPLHF.

The CDR3 DNA is TGCAGCGCGACTCCGGGGGGGGGCAGTGCGACCCAGTACTTC. Its protein is CSATPGGGSATQYF. The genes are TRBV29-1 and TRBJ2-5; 8 bases match TRBD2. V lost 7 bases, J lost 7 bases, and 14 bases stayed unmatched. The CDR3 has 14 amino acids. Germline V lookup: CDR1 SQVTM, CDR2 ANQGSEA. The full variable domain, rest sourced from reference TRBV29-1 and TRBJ2-5, is SAVISQKPSRDICQRGTSLTIQCQVDSQVTMMFWYRQQPGQSLTLIATANQGSEATYESGFVIDKFPISRPNLTFSTLTVSNMSPEDSSIYLCSATPGGGSATQYFGPGTRLLVL.

This rearrangement joins TRBV5-5 to TRBJ2-7; possibly TRBD2 for D (6 bases). Trimming stripped 0 bases from V and 5 bases from J, with 6 bases between. CDR1 and CDR2 from the germline V gene are SGHKS and YYEKEE (reference sequence). The CDR3 is 12 residues long. The CDR3 is CASSLGRDEQYF. In DNA, the CDR3 is TGTGCCAGCAGCTTGGGGAGGGACGAGCAGTACTTC.

The chain combines TRBV15 with TRBJ1-1; TRBD1 matches 9 bases. This CDR3 spans 15 amino acids. Germline CDR1 LNHNV, CDR2 YYDKDF (reference sequence). After removal of 3 bases from V and 6 bases from J, the junction contained 8 bases not matched to a gene. This CDR3 is CATSRVQGQGSEAFF. CDR3 DNA sequence: TGTGCCACCAGCAGGGTTCAGGGACAGGGCTCTGAAGCTTTCTTT.

The chain has TRBV5-6 and TRBJ2-1; 10 bases are a match to TRBD1. Germline CDR1 SGHDT, CDR2 YYEEEE. Trimming cost V 2 bases and J 3 bases; bases outside gene matches: 5. This CDR3 has 16 residues. The CDR3 reads CASSLDRGRGYNEQFF. CDR3 in DNA: TGTGCCAGCAGCTTAGACAGGGGGCGCGGCTACAATGAGCAGTTCTTC.

In this sample, this clone turned up a few times. The chain carries TRBV30 and TRBJ1-3; 7 bases match TRBD1. Germline CDR1 is GTSNPN and CDR2 is SVGIG (reference sequence). Germline trimming cut 5 bases from V and 4 bases from J; bases unmatched to any gene: 5. CDR3 length equals 13 residues. The CDR3 coding sequence is TGTGCCTGGCGACAGGGAATAGGAAACACCATATATTTT. This gives the protein CAWRQGIGNTIYF.

The rearrangement uses TRBV13 and TRBJ2-7; 8 bases fit TRBD1. Looked up from germline, CDR1 is PRHDT and CDR2 is FYEKMQ (reference sequence). The V and J ends lost 3 bases and 0 bases, in that order; junction bases with no gene match: 4. The CDR3 length is 15 residues. The CDR3 DNA follows: TGTGCCAGCAGCTTCCGGGACAGGACCTCCTACGAGCAGTACTTC. Translation gives CASSFRDRTSYEQYF.

The V gene is TRBV11-3, the J gene TRBJ2-7; 7 bases map to TRBD1. The CDR3 loop spans 14 amino acids. From germline, CDR1 is SGHNT and CDR2 YENEEA. Unmatched junction bases numbered 10, after V lost 4 bases and J lost 7 bases. The CDR3 DNA sequence: TGTGCCAGCAGCTCCGGGACAGATTTGGGGGAGCAGTACTTC. Amino acids: CASSSGTDLGEQYF.

The chain links TRBV23-1 to TRBJ2-3; 8 bases line up with TRBD1. TRBV23-1 falls under the ORF class, with uncertain function. The CDR3 length is 16 residues. The V gene end was trimmed by 8 bases and the J gene end by 7 bases; junction bases not matched to a gene: 17. The CDR3 bases are TGCGCCAGCCCCGAGTGGAGGGACAGGCTGGAATATACGCAGTATTTT. Amino acids: CASPEWRDRLEYTQYF.

A note on this clone: Germline and junction disagree at one end, which may indicate a read error. This chain connects TRBV2 to TRBJ2-3; 7 bases are shared with TRBD2. The CDR3 consists of 14 residues. Germline CDR1 is SNHLY and CDR2 is FYNNEI. This CDR3 is CASTERLASDTQYF. The CDR3, as DNA: TGTGCCAGCACTGAACGACTAGCATCAGATACGCAGTATTTT.

The CDR3: CASRGDYTNEQFF. The CDR3 DNA sequence: TGTGCCAGTAGGGGGGACTATACCAATGAGCAGTTCTTC. The chain couples TRBV19 to TRBJ2-1; 7 nucleotides line up with TRBD2. The V and J ends lost 6 bases and 6 bases, in that order; junction bases with no gene match: 5. The CDR3 is made up of 13 amino acids. Looked up from germline, CDR1 is LNHDA and CDR2 is SQIVND (reference sequence).

The chain is built from TRBV7-2 and TRBJ1-1, with D perhaps TRBD1 (6 bases). Per the germline V gene, CDR1 is SGHTA and CDR2 is FQGNSA. The CDR3 runs 15 residues. Trimming stripped 1 base from V and 6 bases from J, with 15 bases between. The CDR3 DNA reads TGTGCCAGCAGCTTAGTAGAGGGGGTCGAGGCTGAAGCTTTCTTT. Its translation is CASSLVEGVEAEAFF.

V is TRBV5-1 and J is TRBJ2-3; D gene uncertain. V was trimmed by 2 bases and J by 0 bases, leaving 7 bases between them. The CDR3 is 14 amino acids. The V gene's germline CDR1 is SGHRS and CDR2 YFSETQ. CDR3 bases: TGCGCCAGCAGCTTCGGAGCGAGCACAGATACGCAGTATTTT. This encodes CASSFGASTDTQYF.

This chain uses TRBV4-2 with TRBJ1-1, with D uncertain. CDR1 and CDR2 (germline): LGHNA, YNFKEQ. Trimming removed 5 bases at V and 7 bases at J, with 11 bases between. This CDR3 has 12 residues. The CDR3 DNA reads as TGTGCCAGCAGCTCCCCTCCGGGTGAAGCTTTCTTT. Encoded protein: CASSSPPGEAFF.

The rearrangement uses TRBV29-1 and TRBJ1-5, with TRBD1 matching 7 bases. The germline gives CDR1 SQVTM, CDR2 ANQGSEA. CDR3 length equals 13 residues. V dropped 4 bases and J dropped 5; count of bases not matched to a gene: 5. The CDR3 here is CSVGQGPYQPQHF. DNA of the CDR3: TGCAGCGTTGGACAGGGCCCCTATCAGCCCCAGCATTTT.

V usage is TRBV11-2 and J usage is TRBJ2-3; 7 nucleotides line up with TRBD2. CDR1 is SGHAT, CDR2 FQNNGV, per germline. With V trimmed by 4 bases and J by 5 bases, 15 bases remained unmatched. CDR3 length: 17 residues. The CDR3 loop reads CASSSGLLPPPGDTQYF. The DNA of the CDR3 is TGTGCCAGCAGCTCGGGACTATTGCCACCCCCCGGAGATACGCAGTATTTT.

This chain links TRBV11-2 with TRBJ1-2; unclear D gene. CDR1 and CDR2 (germline): SGHAT, FQNNGV. Trimming took off 5 bases at V and 0 bases at J, with 4 bases between the two ends. CDR3 length: 12 amino acids. This CDR3 reads CASSPSNYGYTF. The DNA for the CDR3 is TGTGCCAGCAGCCCTTCTAACTATGGCTACACCTTC. The variable domain in full, with the rest retrieved from reference TRBV11-2 and TRBJ1-2, is EAGVAQSPRYKIIEKRQSVAFWCNPISGHATLYWYQQILGQGPKLLIQFQNNGVVDDSQLPKDRFSAERLKGVDSTLKIQPAKLEDSAVYLCASSPSNYGYTFGSGTRLTVV.

The chain links TRBV5-1 to TRBJ2-7; 7 positions agree with TRBD2. V shed 4 bases, J shed 4 bases, and the junction held 11 bases outside the gene matches. The CDR3 runs to 15 residues. Germline V gene sequence: CDR1 SGHRS, CDR2 YFSETQ. DNA for the CDR3: TGCGCCAGCAGCCCGGCCGGGACTAAGCCTTACGAGCAGTACTTC. This sequence encodes CASSPAGTKPYEQYF.

This clone has more than one count but fewer than ten. V gene TRBV4-1 combines with J gene TRBJ2-7; D not resolved. The CDR3 is made up of 15 amino acids. V was shortened by 1 base and J by 3 bases, with 13 bases between the two germline ends. Germline CDR1 MGHRA, CDR2 YSYEKL. The CDR3 nucleotides are TGCGCCAGCAGCCAAGTATTCGGTCCGTTCTACGAGCAGTACTTC. Amino acid sequence: CASSQVFGPFYEQYF.

The chain uses TRBV7-9 and TRBJ1-2; 9 bases fit TRBD1. The V gene end was trimmed by 4 bases and the J gene end by 6 bases; junction bases not matched to a gene: 6. Germline V gives CDR1 SEHNR, CDR2 FQNEAQ (reference sequence). The CDR3 runs 14 residues. The CDR3 reads CASSSPGQGDGYTF. CDR3 DNA: TGTGCCAGCAGCTCACCGGGACAGGGAGATGGCTACACCTTC.